A selection of T cell receptor beta chains follows, all from one sample in a study of cytomegalovirus exposure and HLA in healthy donors. Sequencing was performed with immunoSEQ multiplex PCR; in TCRdb, only in-frame clones are kept and a portion is missing. The sample lists 150,000 or so clones, almost 85% occurring once. Source material: PBMCs. These receptors were collected from a man aged 18 to 29 in good health and CMV-seropositive. The CDR3 runs from the conserved cysteine through the conserved F or W. The order of the fields is CDR3 protein, CDR3 DNA, J gene, V gene, D gene, clone size. A D gene is named only where the DNA matches it firmly. Only part of the rows carry a size: once, few, many, or a class if the clone is expanded.

CDR3: CASSPAGTGDYEQYF
DNA: TGTGCCAGCAGCCCTGCTGGCACGGGGGACTACGAGCAGTACTTC
J: TRBJ2-7
V: TRBV9
D: -
size: -

CDR3: CASSPPGRSYNEQFF
DNA: TGTGCCAGCAGCCCCCCAGGGCGCTCCTACAATGAGCAGTTCTTC
J: TRBJ2-1
V: TRBV14
D: -
size: few

CDR3: CASSQKTGAKNIQYF
DNA: TGCGCCAGCAGTCAAAAGACAGGGGCCAAAAACATTCAGTACTTC
J: TRBJ2-4
V: TRBV23-1
D: TRBD1
size: few

CDR3: CAVKVSGSYEQYF
DNA: TGTGCCGTTAAGGTTAGCGGCTCCTACGAGCAGTACTTC
J: TRBJ2-7
V: TRBV27
D: -
size: -

CDR3: CASSYLPGAGNTEAFF
DNA: TGTGCCAGCAGTTACCTTCCAGGGGCTGGGAACACTGAAGCTTTCTTT
J: TRBJ1-1
V: TRBV6-5
D: -
size: -

CDR3: CASSGGQGEQYF
DNA: TGCGCCAGCAGTGGAGGCCAAGGCGAGCAGTACTTC
J: TRBJ2-7
V: TRBV10-1
D: -
size: -

CDR3: CASSLWSSGSTTDTQYF
DNA: TGTGCCAGCAGCTTGTGGTCTAGCGGGTCAACCACAGATACGCAGTATTTT
J: TRBJ2-3
V: TRBV7-2
D: TRBD2
size: few

CDR3: CASSANEAGGPYEQYF
DNA: TGTGCCAGCAGTGCAAACGAAGCGGGGGGACCCTACGAGCAGTACTTC
J: TRBJ2-7
V: TRBV25-1
D: TRBD2
size: -

CDR3: CVSPDLLGITTNEKLFF
DNA: TGTGTCAGCCCGGACTTATTGGGCATTACAACTAATGAAAAACTGTTTTTT
J: TRBJ1-4
V: TRBV19
D: -
size: -

CDR3: CASSNYFSYNEQFF
DNA: TGCGCCAGCAGTAACTATTTCTCCTACAATGAGCAGTTCTTC
J: TRBJ2-1
V: TRBV23-1
D: -
size: -

CDR3: CASSIDPQSYTEAFF
DNA: TGTGCCAGTAGTATAGATCCCCAGTCCTACACTGAAGCTTTCTTT
J: TRBJ1-1
V: TRBV19
D: -
size: -

CDR3: CASSLGTSGFYEQYF
DNA: TGTGCCAGCTCTCTCGGGACTAGCGGGTTTTACGAGCAGTACTTC
J: TRBJ2-7
V: TRBV6-5
D: TRBD2
size: -

CDR3: CASSEFSEAGGDEQYF
DNA: TGTGCCAGCAGTGAATTCTCGGAAGCGGGAGGGGACGAGCAGTACTTC
J: TRBJ2-7
V: TRBV6-1
D: TRBD2
size: -